These 14 T cell receptor beta chains originate from one sample sequenced in a study of T cells in localized non-small cell lung cancer. Clones were sequenced by immunoSEQ multiplex PCR, and TCRdb holds only the in-frame ones, with some missing. In the table there are about 27,000 clones, roughly 88% of which are singletons. Here the sequenced sample was peripheral blood, taken before any cancer treatment. These receptors originate from a woman aged 40-69 years with stage I lung adenocarcinoma.

This sequence joins TRBV6-5 and TRBJ2-7; D unresolved. CDR1 is MNHEY and CDR2 is SVGAGI in the germline V gene. The CDR3 sequence is 15 residues long. With 2 bases removed from V and 0 bases from J, the gap between germline ends came to 11 bases. The CDR3: CASSYVKGFSYEQYF. The CDR3 DNA reads as TGTGCCAGCAGTTACGTCAAGGGTTTCTCCTACGAGCAGTACTTC.

The gene calls are TRBV19 and TRBJ2-3; 7 bases align to TRBD2. The CDR3 contains 15 residues. Germline-derived CDR1 and CDR2 are LNHDA and SQIVND (reference sequence). V gave up 6 bases and J gave up 7 bases; unmatched junction bases: 13. CDR3 loop: CASRGLADSIYTQYF. CDR3 in DNA: TGTGCCAGTAGAGGGCTAGCGGATTCTATTTATACGCAGTATTTT.

J is TRBJ2-4 and V is TRBV7-3; the match to TRBD1 covers 7 bases. Germline loops: CDR1 SGHTA, CDR2 FQGTGA. Germline trimming cut 5 bases from V and 7 bases from J; bases unmatched to any gene: 8. CDR3 size: 14 residues. The CDR3 bases are TGTGCCAGCAGCCTACAGGGGACCACCAACATTCAGTACTTC. This codes for CASSLQGTTNIQYF.

The gene calls are TRBV5-1 and TRBJ2-7; 8 nucleotides agree with TRBD2. The CDR3 is 15 amino acids. CDR1 SGHRS and CDR2 YFSETQ come from the germline V gene. V lost 7 bases and J lost 0; bases outside the gene matches: 9. The DNA for the CDR3 is TGCGCCAGCCGCGAAAGCGGGGGCCTCTCCTACGAGCAGTACTTC. It specifies CASRESGGLSYEQYF.

The V call is TRBV25-1, the J call TRBJ2-2; D unresolved. CDR1 is MGHDK, CDR2 SYGVNS, per germline. V lost 3 bases, J lost 2 bases, and 13 bases lay in between. This CDR3 region has 16 residues. The CDR3 DNA is TGTGCCAGCAGTGATCGAGACGGCCTCAACACCGGGGAGCTGTTTTTT. Translation: CASSDRDGLNTGELFF.

This chain connects TRBV2 to TRBJ1-6, with a possible D match to TRBD1 (6 bases). Deletions cut 6 bases from V and 5 bases from J, with 14 bases between. This CDR3 is built from 15 residues. CDR1 and CDR2 from the germline V gene are SNHLY and FYNNEI. The CDR3 sequence is CASSRIQGNNSPLHF. DNA of the CDR3: TGTGCCAGCAGCCGGATACAGGGTAATAATTCACCCCTCCACTTT.

This rearrangement joins TRBV11-2 to TRBJ2-7; maybe TRBD2 (6 bases). V was trimmed by 5 bases and J by 8 bases, leaving 13 bases between them. There are 12 residues in the CDR3. CDR1 is SGHAT and CDR2 is FQNNGV in the germline V gene. The CDR3 region has the DNA TGTGCCAGCAGCAGTCCCGGGAGACAGCAGTACTTC. This codes for CASSSPGRQQYF.

The chain combines TRBV4-1 with TRBJ1-5; D remains unclear. The germline CDR1 and CDR2 sequences are MGHRA and YSYEKL. The CDR3 runs 13 residues. V was pared by 1 base and J by 7 bases, with 8 bases between. The CDR3 is CASSQGIEQPQHF. Here the CDR3 DNA reads TGCGCCAGCAGCCAAGGTATAGAGCAGCCCCAGCATTTT.

This clone was detected once. The chain has TRBV13 and TRBJ1-2, with TRBD1 matching 7 bases. Germline-derived CDR1 and CDR2 are PRHDT and FYEKMQ (reference sequence). The CDR3 has 17 residues. The V gene end was trimmed by 5 bases and the J gene end by 4 bases; junction bases not matched to a gene: 16. CDR3 region: CASSARTGLLNLYGYTF. The CDR3 DNA follows: TGTGCCAGCAGCGCCCGGACAGGATTATTAAACCTCTATGGCTACACCTTC.

This chain links TRBV2 with TRBJ2-6, with 10 bases identical to TRBD1. Trimming took 7 bases from V and 3 from J; bases not matched to a gene: 6. The CDR3 has 16 amino acids. Germline values: CDR1 SNHLY, CDR2 FYNNEI. The CDR3 DNA follows: TGTGCCAGCACCCGGGACAGGGGTGTTGGGGCCAACGTCCTGACTTTC. Its translation: CASTRDRGVGANVLTF.

The chain couples TRBV4-3 to TRBJ1-4; TRBD1 is a possible D gene (6 bases). Trimming left V 0 bases short and J 7 bases short, with 12 bases between. CDR1 and CDR2 from the germline V gene are LGHNA and YSLEER. CDR3 length: 15 amino acids. The DNA of the CDR3 is TGCGCCAGCAGCCAAGAGAGGGGGGCCGGTGAAAAACTGTTTTTT. Translated, it gives CASSQERGAGEKLFF.

This chain's CDR3 is CASSPLGAGGFGEQYF. The CDR3, as DNA: TGTGCCAGCAGCCCTCTAGGCGCGGGAGGGTTCGGAGAGCAGTACTTC. J is TRBJ2-7 and V is TRBV14, with TRBD2 matching over 9 bases. Germline V lookup: CDR1 SGHDN, CDR2 FVKESK. The CDR3 sequence is 16 residues long. J was trimmed by 7 bases and V by 4 bases; bases with no gene match: 14.

This sequence joins TRBV28 and TRBJ1-4, with D hard to call. V was pared by 2 bases and J by 4 bases, with 8 bases between. The CDR3 contains 14 residues. Germline-derived CDR1 and CDR2 are MDHEN and SYDVKM. The CDR3 protein is CASSLAGINEKLFF. CDR3 sequence (DNA): TGTGCCAGCAGTTTAGCAGGCATTAATGAAAAACTGTTTTTT.

CDR3 in amino acids: CASSLSRGACGYTF. As DNA, the CDR3 is TGTGCCAGCAGTTTATCAAGGGGTGCCTGTGGCTACACCTTC. This chain uses TRBV28 with TRBJ1-2, with a weak D call TRBD1 (5 bases). The ends were cut back, 1 base at V and 7 bases at J, with 13 bases in the middle. CDR3 length: 14 amino acids. Germline V gene data show CDR1 as MDHEN and CDR2 as SYDVKM.